This T cell receptor (beta chain) was found in a study of spatial heterogeneity in lung cancer. TCRdb itself ran the 5' RACE reads through MiXCR, one entry per CDR3 protein. The sample yields fewer than 20,000 distinct CDR3 sequences, over 15% seen once. V shed 4 bases and J shed 1 base, with 8 bases lying between them. The CDR3 has 15 residues. Per germline, CDR1 LNHDA and CDR2 SQIVND (reference sequence). Time point described: sample taken at primary tumor resection. Sequencing was performed on whole RNA extracted from tumor and nontumor lung tissue, or from frozen PBMC, and the material was left unsorted.

This material consisted of PBMCs, taken at surgery. The receptor comes from a male donor with early-stage non-small cell lung cancer. The chain is built from TRBV19 and TRBJ2-6; a weak D match, TRBD1 (5 bases). For the CDR3, the DNA is TGTGCCAGTAGTACAGGGCTTTCTGGGGCCAACGTCCTGACTTTC. Translating it yields CASSTGLSGANVLTF.